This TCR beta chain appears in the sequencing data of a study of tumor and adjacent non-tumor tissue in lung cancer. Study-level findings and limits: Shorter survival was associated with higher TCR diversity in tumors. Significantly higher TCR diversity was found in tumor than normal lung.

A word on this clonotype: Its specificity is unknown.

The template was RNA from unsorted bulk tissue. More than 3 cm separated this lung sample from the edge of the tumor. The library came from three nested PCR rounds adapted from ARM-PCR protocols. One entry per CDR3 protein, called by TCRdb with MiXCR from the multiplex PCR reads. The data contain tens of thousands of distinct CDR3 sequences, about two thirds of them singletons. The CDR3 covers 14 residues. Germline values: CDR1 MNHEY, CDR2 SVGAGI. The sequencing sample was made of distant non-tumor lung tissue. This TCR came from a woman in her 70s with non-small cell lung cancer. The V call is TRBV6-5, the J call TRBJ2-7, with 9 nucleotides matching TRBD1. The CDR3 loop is CARSPGTGRYEQYF. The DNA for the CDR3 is TGTGCACGCAGCCCCGGGACAGGGAGATACGAGCAGTACTTC.